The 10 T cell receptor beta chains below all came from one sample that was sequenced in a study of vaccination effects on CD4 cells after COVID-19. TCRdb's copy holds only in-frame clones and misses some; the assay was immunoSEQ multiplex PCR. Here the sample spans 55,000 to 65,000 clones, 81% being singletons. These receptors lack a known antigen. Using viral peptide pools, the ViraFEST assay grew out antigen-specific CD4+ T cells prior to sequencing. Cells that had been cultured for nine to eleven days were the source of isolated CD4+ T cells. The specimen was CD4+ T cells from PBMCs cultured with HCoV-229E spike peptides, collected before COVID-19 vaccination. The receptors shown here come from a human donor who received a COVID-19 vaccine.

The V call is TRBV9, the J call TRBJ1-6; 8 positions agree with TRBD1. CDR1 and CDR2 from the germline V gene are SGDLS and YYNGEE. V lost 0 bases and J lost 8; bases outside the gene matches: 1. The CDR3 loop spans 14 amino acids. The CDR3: CASSVVDRDSPLHF. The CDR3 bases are TGTGCCAGCAGCGTAGTGGACAGGGATTCACCCCTCCACTTT.

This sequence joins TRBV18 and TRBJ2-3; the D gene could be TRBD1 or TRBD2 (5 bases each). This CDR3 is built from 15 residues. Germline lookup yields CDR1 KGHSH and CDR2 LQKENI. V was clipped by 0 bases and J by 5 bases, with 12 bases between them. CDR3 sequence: CASSPPGPREDTQYF. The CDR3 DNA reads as TGTGCCAGCTCACCACCGGGGCCACGGGAAGATACGCAGTATTTT.

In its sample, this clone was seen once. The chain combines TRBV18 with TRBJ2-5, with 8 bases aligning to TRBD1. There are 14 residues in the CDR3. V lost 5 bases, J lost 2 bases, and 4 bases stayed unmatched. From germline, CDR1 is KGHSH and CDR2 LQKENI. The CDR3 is CASSIQGGQETQYF. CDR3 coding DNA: TGTGCCAGCTCAATACAGGGGGGACAAGAGACCCAGTACTTC.

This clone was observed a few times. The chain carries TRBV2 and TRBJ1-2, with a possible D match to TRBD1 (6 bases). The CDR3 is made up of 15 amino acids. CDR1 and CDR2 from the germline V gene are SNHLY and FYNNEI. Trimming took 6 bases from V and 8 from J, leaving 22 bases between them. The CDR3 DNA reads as TGTGCCAGCAGGCCGGGACACGGGGATTCCCTGGGCTACACCTTC. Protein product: CASRPGHGDSLGYTF.

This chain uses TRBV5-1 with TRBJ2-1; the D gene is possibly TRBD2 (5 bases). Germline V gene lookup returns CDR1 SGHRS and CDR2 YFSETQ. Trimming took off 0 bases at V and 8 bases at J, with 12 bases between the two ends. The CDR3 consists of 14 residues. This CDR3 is CASSLALGSDEQFF. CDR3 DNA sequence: TGCGCCAGCAGCTTGGCCTTAGGGAGCGATGAGCAGTTCTTC.

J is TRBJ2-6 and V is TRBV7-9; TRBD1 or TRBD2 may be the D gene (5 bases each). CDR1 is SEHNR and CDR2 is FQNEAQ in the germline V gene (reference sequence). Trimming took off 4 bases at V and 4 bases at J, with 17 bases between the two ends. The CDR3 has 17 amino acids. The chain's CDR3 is CASSSPGPPFGANVLTF. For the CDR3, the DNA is TGTGCCAGCAGCTCTCCGGGGCCTCCTTTCGGGGCCAACGTCCTGACTTTC.

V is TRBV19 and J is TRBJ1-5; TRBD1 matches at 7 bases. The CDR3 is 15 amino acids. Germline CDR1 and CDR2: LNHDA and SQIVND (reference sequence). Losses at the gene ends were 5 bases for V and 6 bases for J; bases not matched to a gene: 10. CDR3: CASSANRGWVQPQHF. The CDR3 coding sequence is TGTGCCAGTAGTGCAAACAGGGGCTGGGTTCAGCCCCAGCATTTT.

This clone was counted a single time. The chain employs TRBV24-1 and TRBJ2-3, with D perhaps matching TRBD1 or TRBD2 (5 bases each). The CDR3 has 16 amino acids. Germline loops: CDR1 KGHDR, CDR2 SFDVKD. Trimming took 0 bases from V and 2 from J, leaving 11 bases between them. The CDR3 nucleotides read TGTGCCACCAGTGATTTGCACCGGGACCACACAGATACGCAGTATTTT. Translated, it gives CATSDLHRDHTDTQYF.

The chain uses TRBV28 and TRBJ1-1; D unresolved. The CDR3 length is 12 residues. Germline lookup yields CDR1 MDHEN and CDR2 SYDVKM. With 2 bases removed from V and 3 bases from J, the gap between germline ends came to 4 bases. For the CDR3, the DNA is TGTGCCAGCAGTTTAGGGTACACTGAAGCTTTCTTT. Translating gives CASSLGYTEAFF.

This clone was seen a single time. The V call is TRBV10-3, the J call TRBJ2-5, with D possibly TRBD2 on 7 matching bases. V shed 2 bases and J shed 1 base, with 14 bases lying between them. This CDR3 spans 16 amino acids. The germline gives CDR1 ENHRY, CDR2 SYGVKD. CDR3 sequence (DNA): TGTGCCATCAGTGAGGGCGGCGCGGGGGCCCAAGAGACCCAGTACTTC. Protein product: CAISEGGAGAQETQYF.